The 19 T cell receptor beta chains below come from one sample, sequenced in a study of technical replicates of blood from several donors (TCRdb year 2017). Library prep was done by the immunoSEQ multiplex PCR assay. Not all clones reach the TCRdb copy of this immuneACCESS table, which keeps in-frame sequences only. Checked studies attribute under half of the gap to unresolved V genes and leave the rest unexplained. The table for this sample lists about 56,000 clones; 93% of them were counted only once. The ten largest clones represent 3.5% to 4.5% of the sample. The material sequenced was PBMCs. These receptors originate from a human donor in good health. Some clones in this sample may be carry-over from other donors' samples.

This clone has only one observation. The chain links TRBV9 to TRBJ2-3, with a possible D match to TRBD2 (6 bases). Trimming stripped 0 bases from V and 4 bases from J, with 9 bases between. The CDR3 has 14 residues. In germline, CDR1 is SGDLS, CDR2 YYNGEE. CDR3 nucleotides: TGTGCCAGCAGCGTAGAGTCTAGCGCAGATACGCAGTATTTT. Protein: CASSVESSADTQYF.

This clone was seen a few times. This specimen includes other DNA sequences encoding the same CDR3. The rearrangement uses TRBV7-2 and TRBJ2-5; D not certain. This CDR3 comprises 12 residues. Germline-derived CDR1 and CDR2 are SGHTA and FQGNSA. V lost 2 bases, J lost 4 bases, and 5 bases lay in between. CDR3 amino acids: CASSLLGETQYF. In DNA, the CDR3 is TGTGCCAGCAGCTTACTAGGAGAGACCCAGTACTTC.

V gene TRBV30 combines with J gene TRBJ1-1, with 8 bases aligning to TRBD1. In germline, CDR1 is GTSNPN, CDR2 SVGIG (reference sequence). This CDR3 is built from 13 residues. V lost 5 bases, J lost 5 bases, and 7 bases stayed unmatched. CDR3: CAWFGQGGTEAFF. The DNA for the CDR3 is TGTGCCTGGTTCGGACAGGGAGGGACTGAAGCTTTCTTT.

This clone occurred once. J is TRBJ2-1 and V is TRBV11-3; a weak D match, TRBD1 (5 bases). This CDR3 is built from 14 residues. V was cut by 5 bases and J by 5 bases, with 13 bases left in between. CDR1 and CDR2 from the germline V gene are SGHNT and YENEEA. DNA of the CDR3: TGTGCCAGCAGCAGGGGCCCCAGTAACAATGAGCAGTTCTTC. Its translation is CASSRGPSNNEQFF. The entire variable domain, with the rest obtained from reference TRBV11-3 and TRBJ2-1, is as follows: EAGVVQSPRYKIIEKKQPVAFWCNPISGHNTLYWYLQNLGQGPELLIRYENEEAVDDSQLPKDRFSAERLKGVDSTLKIQPAELGDSAVYLCASSRGPSNNEQFFGPGTRLTVL.

J is TRBJ2-4 and V is TRBV5-8, with 14 nucleotides matching TRBD2. Trimming removed 4 bases from V and 0 bases from J; junction bases left unmatched: 6. The CDR3 has 18 amino acids. The V gene's germline CDR1 is SGHTS and CDR2 YDEGEE. CDR3 nucleotide sequence: TGTGCCAGCAGCCCCGGACTAGCGGGAGGTCTAGCCAAAAACATTCAGTACTTC. Its translation is CASSPGLAGGLAKNIQYF.

This clone was detected once. The rearrangement uses TRBV11-1 and TRBJ2-1; maybe TRBD1 (6 bases). Trimming stripped 0 bases from V and 4 bases from J, with 13 bases between. Germline V gene lookup returns CDR1 SGHAT and CDR2 FQDESV (reference sequence). This CDR3 has 16 residues. Here the CDR3 reads CASSLARDNKYNEQFF. CDR3 in DNA: TGTGCCAGCAGCTTAGCCCGGGACAATAAATACAATGAGCAGTTCTTC.

The chain links TRBV11-2 to TRBJ1-5, with TRBD1 matching over 7 bases. CDR3 size: 15 residues. The V segment lost 1 base and the J segment 2 bases; nucleotides outside the gene matches: 2. Per germline, CDR1 SGHAT and CDR2 FQNNGV. Written as DNA, the CDR3 is TGTGCCAGCAGCTTAGTAGGGGGCGGCAATCAGCCCCAGCATTTT. Amino acids: CASSLVGGGNQPQHF. The whole variable domain, remainder taken from reference TRBV11-2 and TRBJ1-5, is EAGVAQSPRYKIIEKRQSVAFWCNPISGHATLYWYQQILGQGPKLLIQFQNNGVVDDSQLPKDRFSAERLKGVDSTLKIQPAKLEDSAVYLCASSLVGGGNQPQHFGDGTRLSIL.

The chain is built from TRBV11-2 and TRBJ2-7; 10 nucleotides line up with TRBD2. Trimming took 3 bases from V and 5 from J; bases not matched to a gene: 7. The CDR3 is 15 amino acids. CDR1 and CDR2 (germline): SGHAT, FQNNGV. This CDR3 reads CASSFEAGGPHEQYF. CDR3 DNA: TGTGCCAGCAGCTTTGAAGCGGGGGGGCCCCACGAGCAGTACTTC.

The rearrangement links TRBV15 to TRBJ2-1, with D perhaps matching TRBD1 (5 bases). CDR3 length equals 12 residues. Germline V gene lookup returns CDR1 LNHNV and CDR2 YYDKDF (reference sequence). V was cut by 3 bases and J by 8 bases, with 8 bases left in between. The CDR3 spells CATSRLGDEQFF. In nucleotides, the CDR3 is TGTGCCACCAGCAGGCTAGGGGATGAGCAGTTCTTC. Full variable domain (outside the CDR3, taken from reference TRBV15 and TRBJ2-1): DAMVIQNPRYQVTQFGKPVTLSCSQTLNHNVMYWYQQKSSQAPKLLFHYYDKDFNNEADTPDNFQSRRPNTSFCFLDIRSPGLGDTAMYLCATSRLGDEQFFGPGTRLTVL.

The chain employs TRBV18 and TRBJ1-2; tentative D call: TRBD1 (5 bases). The CDR3 is made up of 15 amino acids. With 1 base removed from V and 0 bases from J, the gap between germline ends came to 9 bases. Germline loops: CDR1 KGHSH, CDR2 LQKENI. The CDR3 spells CASSPLTVANYGYTF. CDR3 coding DNA: TGTGCCAGCTCACCACTGACAGTTGCTAACTATGGCTACACCTTC.

The chain recombines TRBV27 with TRBJ1-5; D uncertain. The CDR3 sequence is 14 residues long. V gave up 2 bases and J gave up 3 bases, with 8 bases separating them. Germline CDR1 reads MNHEY; CDR2 reads SMNVEV (reference sequence). CDR3 DNA: TGTGCCAGCAGTTTAGCTAGGTACAATCAGCCCCAGCATTTT. Protein sequence: CASSLARYNQPQHF.

The V call is TRBV5-1, the J call TRBJ1-4; 7 bases agree with TRBD1. V was clipped by 4 bases and J by 4 bases; unmatched bases: 1. The CDR3 covers 13 residues. Germline CDR1 is SGHRS and CDR2 is YFSETQ. The CDR3 DNA is TGCGCCAGCAGCGACAGGGTTAATGAAAAACTGTTTTTT. It yields the protein CASSDRVNEKLFF.

This chain uses TRBV10-3 with TRBJ1-5, with D tentatively TRBD1 (5 bases). This CDR3 is 13 amino acids long. Germline loops: CDR1 ENHRY, CDR2 SYGVKD. V dropped 3 bases and J dropped 4 bases, with 7 bases sitting between them. CDR3 coding DNA: TGTGCCATCAGTGACAGGGAAAATCAGCCCCAGCATTTT. Translated, it gives CAISDRENQPQHF.

The J gene is TRBJ2-1, the V gene TRBV7-3, with a weak D call TRBD2 (5 bases). The CDR3 runs to 14 residues. Germline CDR1 SGHTA, CDR2 FQGTGA. The V end was cut by 7 bases, the J end by 10 bases, with 20 bases between. CDR3 region: CASNTGFVGAEQFF. The CDR3 region has the DNA TGTGCCAGCAATACGGGATTTGTGGGAGCGGAGCAGTTCTTC.

V and J are TRBV5-4 and TRBJ2-7; 7 nucleotides agree with TRBD2. The CDR3 spans 15 residues. CDR1 and CDR2 from the germline V gene are SGHNT and YYREEE (reference sequence). Trimming took 0 bases from V and 4 from J; bases not matched to a gene: 7. The CDR3 protein is CASSLGGSAVYEQYF. CDR3 sequence (DNA): TGTGCCAGCAGCTTGGGCGGGAGCGCTGTGTACGAGCAGTACTTC.

The chain combines TRBV2 with TRBJ1-6; D unresolved. The CDR3 covers 16 residues. From germline, CDR1 is SNHLY and CDR2 FYNNEI. The V end lost 4 bases, the J end lost 5 bases, and 15 bases lay between the germline ends. CDR3: CASSGQVGDDNSPLHF. The CDR3 region has the DNA TGTGCCAGCAGTGGGCAGGTCGGGGATGATAATTCACCCCTCCACTTT.

This clone was detected only once. The chain carries TRBV5-6 and TRBJ2-3; tentative D call: TRBD2 (6 bases). CDR3 size: 14 residues. Germline V gene sequence: CDR1 SGHDT, CDR2 YYEEEE. V was pared by 7 bases and J by 1 base, with 13 bases between. The CDR3 sequence is CASLNWGGTDTQYF. The CDR3 region has the DNA TGTGCCAGCCTAAATTGGGGGGGCACAGATACGCAGTATTTT. Full variable domain (outside the CDR3, taken from reference TRBV5-6 and TRBJ2-3): DAGVTQSPTHLIKTRGQQVTLRCSPKSGHDTVSWYQQALGQGPQFIFQYYEEEERQRGNFPDRFSGHQFPNYSSELNVNALLLGDSALYLCASLNWGGTDTQYFGPGTRLTVL.

The rearrangement joins TRBV4-2 to TRBJ2-2; D gene ambiguous. CDR1 LGHNA and CDR2 YNFKEQ come from the germline V gene. Between the trimmed V and J ends, which lost 2 bases and 6 bases, there was a span of 16 bases. The CDR3 loop spans 16 amino acids. CDR3: CASSQLRLVVPGELFF. CDR3 coding DNA: TGTGCCAGCAGCCAATTGAGGTTGGTGGTCCCCGGGGAGCTGTTTTTT.

CDR3 amino acids: CASSLLGLAANEQFF. CDR3 in DNA: TGTGCCAGCAGCTTATTGGGACTAGCGGCAAATGAGCAGTTCTTC. This chain joins TRBV7-9 and TRBJ2-1, with TRBD2 identical over 11 bases. CDR1 is SEHNR and CDR2 is FQNEAQ in the germline V gene (reference sequence). The CDR3 extends over 15 amino acids. Trimming at V came to 2 bases and at J to 7 bases, leaving 4 bases not matched to a gene. The whole variable domain, remainder taken from reference TRBV7-9 and TRBJ2-1, is DTGVSQNPRHKITKRGQNVTFRCDPISEHNRLYWYRQTLGQGPEFLTYFQNEAQLEKSRLLSDRFSAERPKGSFSTLEIQRTEQGDSAMYLCASSLLGLAANEQFFGPGTRLTVL.